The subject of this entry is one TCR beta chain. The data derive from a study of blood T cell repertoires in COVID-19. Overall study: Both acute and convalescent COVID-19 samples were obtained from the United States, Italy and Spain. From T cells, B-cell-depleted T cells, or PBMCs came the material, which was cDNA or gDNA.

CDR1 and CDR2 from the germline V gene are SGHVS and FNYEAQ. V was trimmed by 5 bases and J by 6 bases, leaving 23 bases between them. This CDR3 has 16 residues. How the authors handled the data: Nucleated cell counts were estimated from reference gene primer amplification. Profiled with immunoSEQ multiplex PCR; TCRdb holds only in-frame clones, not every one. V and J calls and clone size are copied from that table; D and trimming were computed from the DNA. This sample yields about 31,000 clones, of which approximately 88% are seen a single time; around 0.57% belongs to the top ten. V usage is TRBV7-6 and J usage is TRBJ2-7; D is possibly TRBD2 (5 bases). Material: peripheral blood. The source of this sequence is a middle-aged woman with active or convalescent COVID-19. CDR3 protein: CASSPHSAHTAGEQYF. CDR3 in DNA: TGTGCCAGCAGCCCCCATAGCGCCCACACTGCGGGCGAGCAGTACTTC. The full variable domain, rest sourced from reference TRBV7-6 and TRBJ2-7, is GAGVSQSPRYKVTKRGQDVALRCDPISGHVSLYWYRQALGQGPEFLTYFNYEAQQDKSGLPNDRFSAERPEGSISTLTIQRTEQRDSAMYRCASSPHSAHTAGEQYFGPGTRLTVT.